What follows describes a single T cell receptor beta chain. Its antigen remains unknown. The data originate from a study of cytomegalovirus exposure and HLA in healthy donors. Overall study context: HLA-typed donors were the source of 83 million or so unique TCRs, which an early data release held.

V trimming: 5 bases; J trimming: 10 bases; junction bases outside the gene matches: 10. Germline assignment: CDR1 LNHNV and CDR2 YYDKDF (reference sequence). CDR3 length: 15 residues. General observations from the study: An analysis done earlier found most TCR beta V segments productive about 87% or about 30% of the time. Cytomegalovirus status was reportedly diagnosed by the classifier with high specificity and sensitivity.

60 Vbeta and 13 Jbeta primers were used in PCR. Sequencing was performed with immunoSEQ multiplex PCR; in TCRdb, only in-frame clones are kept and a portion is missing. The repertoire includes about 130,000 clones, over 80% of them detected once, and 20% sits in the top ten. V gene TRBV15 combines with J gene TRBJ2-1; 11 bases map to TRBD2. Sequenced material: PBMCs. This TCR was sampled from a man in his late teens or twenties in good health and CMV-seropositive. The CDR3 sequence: CATSSGTSGAGEQFF. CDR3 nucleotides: TGTGCCACCAGCTCCGGGACTAGCGGCGCCGGCGAGCAGTTCTTC.